A single sample is the source of the 23 T cell receptor beta chains below, sequenced in a study of CD8+ T cells in alopecia areata. Isolated RNA was reverse transcribed into cDNA used as the sequencing template. The table came from immunoSEQ multiplex PCR; TCRdb's copy has only in-frame clones and leaves some out. The sample includes more than 90,000 clones, none of them occurring once. Sequenced material: lesional skin. All receptors derive from a C3H/HeJ mouse with alopecia areata. The MHC haplotype of the strain is H2-k.

Comment on this clone: The gene symbols are mouse symbols. The read falls 4 residues short of the CDR3 end, and the missing part is taken from the germline J gene. The chain couples TRBV13-2 to TRBJ2-3; 12 bases are shared with TRBD2. Germline CDR1 NNHNN, CDR2 SYGAGS (reference sequence). Losses at the gene ends were 0 bases for V and 2 bases for J; bases not matched to a gene: 1. The CDR3 consists of 16 residues. CDR3 amino acids: CASGDGTGGVAETLYF. CDR3 DNA (partial): TGTGCCAGCGGTGATGGGACTGGGGGGGTTGCAGAA.

As regards this clone: The database protein in TCRdb disagrees with the DNA translation at residue 13; the sequence shown here was translated from the DNA. Germline and genes here are mouse. The read halts 3 residues ahead of the CDR3 end, with the missing end drawn from the germline J gene. The rearrangement joins TRBV16 to TRBJ1-3; 10 positions match TRBD1. V lost 3 bases, J lost 0 bases, and 2 bases stayed unmatched. CDR1 is SGHSA and CDR2 is FRNQAP in the germline V gene. CDR3 length: 16 amino acids. The CDR3 protein is CASSLGQGPSGNTLYF. Incomplete CDR3 DNA: TGTGCAAGCAGCTTGGGACAGGGGCCTTCTGGAAATACG.

A note on this clone: The gene names given are mouse names. The read stops 4 residues short of the end of the CDR3; the missing end is completed from the germline J gene. This sequence joins TRBV2 and TRBJ1-4; tentative D call: TRBD1 (6 bases). The V and J ends lost 0 bases and 0 bases respectively, with 8 bases between them. CDR3 length equals 16 residues. Germline V gene data show CDR1 as LGHNA and CDR2 as YSYQKL. This CDR3 is CASSQETGFSNERLFF. Partial CDR3 DNA: TGTGCCAGCAGCCAAGAAACAGGGTTTTCCAACGAA.

On this clone: Mouse gene names apply. The DNA read from the CDR3 is TGTGCTAGCAGTGGTCCAGGGGGCGATAAGGAC. Its translation: CASSGPGGDKD. The complete CDR3 reads CASSGPGGDKDTQYF. The chain carries TRBV17 and TRBJ2-5; 8 bases map to TRBD1. The read halts 4 residues ahead of the CDR3 end, with the missing end drawn from the germline J gene. The length of the CDR3 is 15 residues. Germline CDR1 and CDR2: MNHDT and YYDKIL.

Notes on this clone: Mouse gene names and germline throughout. The observed sequence ends 4 residues before the CDR3 terminus, with the missing tail filled in from the germline J gene. This chain links TRBV1 with TRBJ1-1; TRBD1 might be the D (5 bases). The CDR3 loop spans 15 amino acids. Looked up from germline, CDR1 is NSQYPW and CDR2 is LRSPGD (reference sequence). The CDR3 DNA, read in part, is TGCACCTGCAGTGCAGATGGGCTGGGGGGAGAA. This codes for CTCSADGLGGE. The full CDR3 protein is CTCSADGLGGEEVFF. The whole variable domain, filled in from reference TRBV1 and TRBJ1-1, reads VTLLEQNPRWRLVPRGQAVNLRCILKNSQYPWMSWYQQDLQKQLQWLFTLRSPGDKEVKSLPGADYLATRVTDTELRLQVANMSQGRTLYCTCSADGLGGEEVFFGKGTRLTVV.

This clone was counted between two and nine times. Gene names follow the mouse nomenclature. The missing CDR3 end, 4 residues past where the read stops, is filled in from the germline J gene. V usage is TRBV13-1 and J usage is TRBJ2-5; 7 bases fit TRBD2. This CDR3 has 16 residues. Unmatched junction bases numbered 6, after V lost 1 base and J lost 1 base. Germline assignment: CDR1 NSHNY and CDR2 SYGAGN. CDR3 residues: CASSDRGWGYQDTQYF. CDR3 DNA (partial): TGTGCCAGCAGTGATAGGGGCTGGGGGTACCAAGAC.

This clone was picked up many times. Gene names follow the mouse nomenclature. Coverage ceases 4 residues before the CDR3 finishes, and the germline J gene fills in the end. The V and J genes are TRBV13-3 and TRBJ2-7, with TRBD1 matching over 8 bases. The CDR3 totals 13 residues. Germline CDR1 reads NNHDY; CDR2 reads SYVADS. CDR3 amino acids: CASSESRGHEQYF. The covered CDR3 bases are TGTGCCAGCAGTGAGTCCAGGGGGCAT.

For this clone: The germline and genes are mouse ones. The sequenced fragment ends 4 residues before the CDR3 boundary, so the rest is inferred from the germline J gene. The rearrangement uses TRBV19 and TRBJ2-1; 11 positions agree with TRBD2. Germline loops: CDR1 FNHDT, CDR2 SITEND (reference sequence). Germline trimming cut 4 bases from V and 0 bases from J; bases unmatched to any gene: 3. CDR3 size: 16 residues. The CDR3 bases that were read are TGTGCCAGCAGTTGGGACTGGGGGTTTAACTATGCT. It translates to CASSWDWGFNYA. The full-length CDR3 reads as CASSWDWGFNYAEQFF.

This clone has more than one count but fewer than ten. The germline and genes are mouse ones. The read ends 4 residues before the CDR3 terminus; that terminus is restored from the germline J gene. The chain has TRBV13-3 and TRBJ2-5, with 12 bases aligning to TRBD2. The germline gives CDR1 NNHDY, CDR2 SYVADS. The length of the CDR3 is 15 residues. CDR3 DNA, as far as it was read: TGTGCCAGCAGCGTGGGACTGGGGGGTGGAGAC. Protein: CASSVGLGGGD. The complete CDR3 sequence is CASSVGLGGGDTQYF. The entire variable domain, with the rest obtained from reference TRBV13-3 and TRBJ2-5, is as follows: EAAVTQSPRSKVAVTGGKVTLSCHQTNNHDYMYWYRQDTGHGLRLIHYSYVADSTEKGDIPDGYKASRPSQENFSLILELASLSQTAVYFCASSVGLGGGDTQYFGPGTRLLVL.

This clone was seen many times. The gene names here belong to mouse. Sequencing ends 4 residues short of the CDR3 end; the germline J gene provides the rest. The chain is built from TRBV13-3 and TRBJ2-7, with D maybe TRBD1 (6 bases). In germline, CDR1 is NNHDY, CDR2 SYVADS. This CDR3 contains 15 residues. The V and J ends lost 3 bases and 0 bases respectively, with 13 bases between them. The DNA read from the CDR3 is TGTGCCAGCAGTGTCGGGACATACAGCTCCTAT. Translating it yields CASSVGTYSSY. The complete CDR3 protein is CASSVGTYSSYEQYF.

A remark on this clone: Gene labels here are mouse ones. The read terminates 4 residues before the CDR3 end, so the remaining end is supplied by the germline J gene. This sequence joins TRBV13-1 and TRBJ1-2; 7 bases line up with TRBD1. Germline V CDR1 and CDR2: NSHNY, SYGAGN. The CDR3 runs to 17 residues. V was clipped by 0 bases and J by 0 bases; unmatched bases: 8. CDR3 DNA (partial): TGTGCCAGCAGTGATGCCCTCTACAGGGGTGCAAACTCC. Encoded protein: CASSDALYRGANS. The entire CDR3 protein reads CASSDALYRGANSDYTF.

As regards this clone: Germline and genes here are mouse. The CDR3 DNA, read in part, is TGTGCTAGCAGTCCCCAGGGGGGCAACGAA. It encodes CASSPQGGNE. From start to end, the CDR3 is CASSPQGGNERLFF. This rearrangement joins TRBV17 to TRBJ1-4; 7 nucleotides align to TRBD1. The read terminates 4 residues before the CDR3 end, so the remaining end is supplied by the germline J gene. With 5 bases clipped from V and 4 bases from J, the junction kept 4 bases outside the gene matches. There are 14 residues in the CDR3. The germline V gene has CDR1 MNHDT and CDR2 YYDKIL.

With regard to this clone: The listed genes are named as in mouse. The read finishes 4 residues shy of the CDR3 end, and the germline J gene is used to complete it. The chain couples TRBV13-3 to TRBJ1-1, with unresolved D. V was cut by 3 bases and J by 0 bases, with 6 bases left in between. The CDR3 extends over 13 amino acids. The germline gives CDR1 NNHDY, CDR2 SYVADS. The CDR3 DNA, read in part, is TGTGCCAGCAGTGGATCTGCAAACACA. It specifies CASSGSANT. In full, the CDR3 is CASSGSANTEVFF.

This clone occurred a few times. TCRdb and the translated DNA give different amino acids at residue 16; the protein presented here is the one translated from the DNA. Gene names refer to mouse genes. The sequenced fragment ends 3 residues before the CDR3 boundary, so the rest is inferred from the germline J gene. The V call is TRBV19, the J call TRBJ1-3, with TRBD1 identical over 9 bases. The CDR3 runs 19 residues. Germline values: CDR1 FNHDT, CDR2 SITEND (reference sequence). Trimming at V came to 2 bases and at J to 0 bases, leaving 12 bases not matched to a gene. This CDR3 is CASSMEGQGTRNSGNTLYF. The CDR3 DNA, read in part, is TGTGCCAGCAGTATGGAGGGACAGGGAACCCGAAATTCTGGAAATACG.

This clone occurred a few times. Each gene name is a mouse one. The CDR3 extends 4 residues past the end of the read, so its final part is completed from the germline J gene. The chain couples TRBV13-3 to TRBJ1-1, with TRBD1 matching over 11 bases. The CDR3 length is 15 residues. Per germline, CDR1 NNHDY and CDR2 SYVADS. The V gene end was trimmed by 3 bases and the J gene end by 4 bases; junction bases not matched to a gene: 5. CDR3 DNA (partial): TGTGCCAGCAGTGTCGGACAGGGGGCGGTCACA. Translating gives CASSVGQGAVT. In full, the CDR3 reads CASSVGQGAVTEVFF.

Notes on this clone: At residue 12, the DNA translation does not agree with TCRdb's protein; the protein displayed here is the one encoded by the DNA. The gene names here belong to mouse. Coverage ceases 3 residues before the CDR3 finishes, and the germline J gene fills in the end. The rearrangement joins TRBV13-3 to TRBJ1-3; possible D gene TRBD1, 5 bases. The CDR3 consists of 15 residues. In germline, CDR1 is NNHDY, CDR2 SYVADS. V gave up 2 bases and J gave up 2 bases, with 11 bases separating them. The CDR3 DNA, read in part, is TGTGCCAGCAGTGAGGGCAGGGAGGCTGGAAATACG. Residues: CASSEGREAGNT. The complete CDR3 reads CASSEGREAGNTLYF. Filled out from reference TRBV13-3 and TRBJ1-3, the complete variable domain reads EAAVTQSPRSKVAVTGGKVTLSCHQTNNHDYMYWYRQDTGHGLRLIHYSYVADSTEKGDIPDGYKASRPSQENFSLILELASLSQTAVYFCASSEGREAGNTLYFGEGSRLIVV.

The sample holds many counts of this clone. Germline and genes: mouse. Sequencing ends 4 residues short of the CDR3 end; the germline J gene provides the rest. This chain connects TRBV1 to TRBJ2-3; the D gene is possibly TRBD2 (7 bases). The CDR3 is 17 amino acids. Trimming stripped 1 base from V and 0 bases from J, with 14 bases between. Germline CDR1 and CDR2: NSQYPW and LRSPGD (reference sequence). The CDR3 reads CTCSAGGGGTSAETLYF. The CDR3 DNA, read in part, is TGCACCTGCAGTGCAGGAGGGGGGGGGACTAGTGCAGAA.

This clone was seen repeatedly, ten times or more. Gene names and germline refer to mouse. The CDR3 goes on 4 residues after the read ends, and that part is filled in from the germline J gene. This chain connects TRBV13-3 to TRBJ2-5; D perhaps matches TRBD1 (6 bases). Trimming stripped 5 bases from V and 2 bases from J, with 12 bases between. From germline, CDR1 is NNHDY and CDR2 SYVADS. The CDR3 totals 14 residues. Partial CDR3 DNA: TGTGCCAGCAGAACAACAGGGATCCAAGAC. Translating gives CASRTTGIQD. The entire CDR3 protein reads CASRTTGIQDTQYF. The full variable domain, in which reference TRBV13-3 and TRBJ2-5 provide the parts outside the CDR3, is EAAVTQSPRSKVAVTGGKVTLSCHQTNNHDYMYWYRQDTGHGLRLIHYSYVADSTEKGDIPDGYKASRPSQENFSLILELASLSQTAVYFCASRTTGIQDTQYFGPGTRLLVL.

This clone occurred a few times. All gene names here are mouse names. The read finishes 4 residues shy of the CDR3 end, and the germline J gene is used to complete it. The V gene is TRBV14, the J gene TRBJ2-3, with D tentatively TRBD1 (5 bases). Trimming stripped 0 bases from V and 0 bases from J, with 8 bases between. Germline-derived CDR1 and CDR2 are SGHDT and FRDEAV. The CDR3 totals 15 residues. The DNA read from the CDR3 is TGTGCCAGCAGTTTCTCGACAGATAGTGCAGAA. Translating gives CASSFSTDSAE. The entire CDR3 protein reads CASSFSTDSAETLYF.

Concerning this clone itself: The gene symbols are mouse symbols. With the read ending 4 residues before the CDR3 end, the germline J gene is used to fill in that end. The chain couples TRBV13-3 to TRBJ2-2; 13 bases are a match to TRBD2. With 5 bases clipped from V and 2 bases from J, the junction kept 6 bases outside the gene matches. This CDR3 is 17 amino acids long. Germline CDR1 NNHDY, CDR2 SYVADS. This chain's CDR3 is CASRDWGGARNTGQLYF. CDR3 bases read: TGTGCCAGCAGGGACTGGGGGGGCGCGAGGAACACCGGG. The full variable domain, rest sourced from reference TRBV13-3 and TRBJ2-2, is EAAVTQSPRSKVAVTGGKVTLSCHQTNNHDYMYWYRQDTGHGLRLIHYSYVADSTEKGDIPDGYKASRPSQENFSLILELASLSQTAVYFCASRDWGGARNTGQLYFGEGSKLTVL.

In its sample, this clone was seen a few times. The listed genes are named as in mouse. From the germline J gene comes the end of the CDR3, since the read stops 4 residues before it. V gene TRBV19 combines with J gene TRBJ1-1; maybe TRBD1 (5 bases). The germline V and J ends were trimmed by 4 bases and 4 bases, with 11 bases remaining between them. The CDR3 runs 13 residues. Germline assignment: CDR1 FNHDT and CDR2 SITEND (reference sequence). The CDR3 is CASSATAGTEVFF. The sequenced CDR3 bases are TGTGCCAGCAGTGCGACAGCGGGCACA.

For this clone: Translating the DNA gives a protein that differs from the TCRdb entry at residue 13; the protein shown here is that DNA translation. The gene names here belong to mouse. The read ends 3 residues before the CDR3 terminus; that terminus is restored from the germline J gene. The chain uses TRBV13-3 and TRBJ1-6, with D possibly being TRBD1 (6 bases). TRBJ1-6 is reported as an ORF; its role is uncertain. Germline CDR1 and CDR2: NNHDY and SYVADS. V lost 2 bases to trimming and J lost 3 bases, with 12 bases between them. The CDR3 is made up of 16 amino acids. The covered CDR3 bases are TGTGCCAGCAGTGAGACAGGTTCTTTCTATAATTCGCCC. This sequence encodes CASSETGSFYNSP. The full CDR3 protein is CASSETGSFYNSPLYF.

Comments on this clone: The listed TCRdb protein conflicts with the DNA translation at residue 13, and the protein shown is translated directly from the DNA. Any gene name here is a mouse gene name. The read ends 3 residues before the CDR3 terminus; that terminus is restored from the germline J gene. V gene TRBV13-3 combines with J gene TRBJ1-3, with unresolved D. CDR3 length: 16 amino acids. CDR1 is NNHDY, CDR2 SYVADS, per germline. Trimming stripped 1 base from V and 0 bases from J, with 11 bases between. The sequenced CDR3 bases are TGTGCCAGCAGTGATCCCAGCTCCAATTCTGGAAATACG. Its translation: CASSDPSSNSGNT. The CDR3 reads in full as CASSDPSSNSGNTLYF.